A selection of T cell receptor beta chains follows, all from one sample in a study of T cell responses to AZD1222 COVID-19 vaccine. TCRdb's table, derived via immunoSEQ multiplex PCR, lists solely in-frame clones and lacks some. The top ten clones hold approximately 1.5% of a sample with about 96,000 clones, roughly nine tenths of them seen once. The sample in question was peripheral blood, obtained on day 0 of AZD1222 vaccination. The receptor source for this set is an adult in good health. CDR3s include the opening cysteine and the closing phenylalanine or tryptophan. D genes are given only for firm matches. Not all rows give a size; the values are once, few, many and, for expanded clones, a class.

v_call,j_call,clone_size,d_call,cdr3_aa,cdr3_nt
TRBV4-1,TRBJ2-7,-,TRBD2,CASSQDTAGVAYEQYF,TGCGCCAGCAGCCAAGATACAGCGGGGGTAGCCTACGAGCAGTACTTC
TRBV29-1,TRBJ1-5,-,-,CSVQGYGQPQHF,TGCAGCGTCCAGGGTTATGGTCAGCCCCAGCATTTT
TRBV4-1,TRBJ2-7,-,-,CASSQGASVSYEQYF,TGCGCCAGCAGCCAGGGGGCCTCCGTATCCTACGAGCAGTACTTC
TRBV5-8,TRBJ2-2,-,-,CASSFRRGATGELFF,TGTGCCAGCAGCTTTCGGAGGGGAGCCACCGGGGAGCTGTTTTTT
TRBV3-1/TRBV3-2,TRBJ1-1,few,-,CASSLIRGRAEAFF,TGTGCCAGCAGCCTAATTCGGGGCAGGGCTGAAGCTTTCTTT
TRBV19,TRBJ1-1,-,-,CASSAQGHTEAFF,TGTGCCAGTAGTGCGCAGGGGCACACTGAAGCTTTCTTT
TRBV7-8,TRBJ1-2,-,TRBD1,CASSSQQGYYGYTF,TGTGCCAGCAGCTCCCAACAGGGGTACTATGGCTACACCTTC
TRBV27,TRBJ1-2,-,-,CASSQTHRDGYTF,TGTGCCAGCAGTCAGACCCACAGGGACGGCTACACCTTC
TRBV5-1,TRBJ2-6,-,-,CASSLADSSGANVLTF,TGCGCCAGCAGCTTGGCGGACAGCTCTGGGGCCAACGTCCTGACTTTC
TRBV12-3/TRBV12-4,TRBJ1-2,-,-,CASSPGRELGYTF,TGTGCCAGCAGCCCAGGCCGTGAGCTAGGCTACACCTTC
TRBV4-1,TRBJ1-6,once,-,CASSQVELGHSPLHF,TGCGCCAGCAGCCAAGTCGAACTGGGACATTCACCCCTCCACTTT
TRBV28,TRBJ1-3,-,TRBD1,CASSQGGSGNTIYF,TGTGCCAGCAGTCAGGGGGGCTCTGGAAACACCATATATTTT
TRBV10-3,TRBJ2-5,-,TRBD1,CAISGRTGVSQETQYF,TGTGCCATCAGTGGGAGGACAGGGGTTTCTCAAGAGACCCAGTACTTC
TRBV19,TRBJ2-3,-,-,CASSAADTYTDTQYF,TGTGCCAGTAGTGCCGCCGACACGTACACAGATACGCAGTATTTT
TRBV12-3/TRBV12-4,TRBJ2-1,-,-,CASSFLDEQFF,TGTGCCAGCAGTTTCTTGGATGAGCAGTTCTTC
TRBV30,TRBJ1-1,-,-,CAWGMTASNTEAFF,TGTGCCTGGGGCATGACAGCATCGAACACTGAAGCTTTCTTT
TRBV3-1/TRBV3-2,TRBJ1-6,-,-,CASSPLGLQSPLHF,TGTGCCAGCAGCCCTCTGGGGTTGCAATCACCCCTCCACTTT
TRBV29-1,TRBJ2-7,once,TRBD2,CSVVGTSGSYEQYF,TGCAGCGTTGTAGGGACTAGCGGGAGCTACGAGCAGTACTTC
TRBV15,TRBJ1-2,-,-,CATSPHGGNYGYTF,TGTGCCACCAGCCCGCATGGGGGCAACTATGGCTACACCTTC
TRBV5-6,TRBJ1-2,-,-,CASSLVAGYGYTF,TGTGCCAGCAGCTTAGTGGCGGGGTATGGCTACACCTTC
TRBV18,TRBJ2-5,-,-,CASSPGGQQETQYF,TGTGCCAGCTCACCAGGGGGCCAGCAAGAGACCCAGTACTTC
TRBV19,TRBJ1-1,-,-,CASTQGRLSTEAFF,TGTGCCAGTACGCAGGGGAGGTTGAGCACTGAAGCTTTCTTT
TRBV7-2,TRBJ1-1,-,-,CASSLSRGVGGEAFF,TGTGCCAGCAGCTTAAGCAGGGGCGTAGGGGGTGAAGCTTTCTTT
TRBV19,TRBJ1-5,-,-,CASSIGSKPQHF,TGTGCCAGTAGTATTGGGAGTAAGCCCCAGCATTTT
TRBV6-5,TRBJ1-2,-,-,CASSYYEGKDYGYTF,TGTGCCAGCAGTTACTATGAGGGAAAAGACTATGGCTACACCTTC